This paragraph covers one T cell receptor (beta chain) sequence. The clone's antigen remains unknown. The cohort comprised more than 550 healthy bone marrow donors. At the time of sampling, every cohort member was nominally healthy, though immune exposures that went unrecorded were likely present. The donor tested CMV seronegative and was one of the 352 seronegative cohort members. A peripheral blood sample was collected from each donor, and TCR beta sequencing was performed on peripheral blood mononuclear cells. The Qiagen DNeasy Blood Extraction Kit was used to extract genomic DNA from the blood cell samples. The data were obtained in a study of cytomegalovirus exposure and HLA in healthy donors (dated by TCRdb to about 2017). In the study overall: According to an earlier analysis of a few hundred of the donors, some 180 million T cells yielded 90 million to 130 million unique TCR beta sequences and 250 to 350 Gb of sequence data. Both class I and class II loci were covered by HLA typing, at four-digit resolution. A later analysis re-analyzed previously published TCR beta repertoires from 666 donors and added high-resolution HLA genotyping to study TCR occurrence patterns. On average, approximately 250,000 unique TCR beta nucleotide sequences were sequenced per donor among fewer than 500 genotyped donors of the cohort, with roughly 19% of those sequences being non-productive. The aim of the study was to test whether cataloging public T cell receptors could identify signatures of past pathogen exposure. Typing coverage differed by locus: A, B, C, DRB1 and DQB1 were typed in roughly 620-630 donors, DQA1 in 522, DPA1 in nearly 610, and DPB1 in around 490. High-throughput TCR immunosequencing, statistical association of individual TCRs with disease status, and machine learning were combined to predict cytomegalovirus infection status. Because of strong linkage in the cohort, roughly five DR-DQ haplotypes were treated as single units for association and clustering. A separate validation cohort of over a hundred different subjects was used in addition to the roughly 670-subject first cohort. In a later genetic analysis, genome-wide SNP genotypes for about 55% of the roughly 700 donors were used, and that subset was treated as a discovery cohort. The study used immunosequencing to profile the T cell repertoires of 666 subjects and linked those repertoires to cytomegalovirus serostatus. In an earlier analysis of 587 of the donors, high-throughput TCR beta sequencing was used to judge whether each TCR beta V gene segment behaved as functional or pseudogenic. Around 300 gigabases of sequencing data and tens of millions of unique TCR sequences were included in an early release covering roughly 700 HLA-typed donors. All discovery cohort repertoires had been generated on a single sequencing platform. Donor age, sex, ethnicity and CMV serostatus were collected together with the repertoire data. The genetic ancestry cluster associated with self-reported Caucasian donors included approximately 85% of the roughly 390 genotyped donors. Rather than drawing on any new phenotypic data, the later analysis identified candidate immune exposures from TCR beta sequences and the way those sequences occurred across donors.

The library was generated by the immunoSEQ multiplex PCR assay. For the multiplex PCR, a mixture combining 60 forward primers for TCR Vbeta segments and 13 reverse primers for TCR Jbeta segments was used. The CDR3 region of rearranged TCR beta genes was amplified from genomic DNA with a multiplex PCR assay. The Illumina HiSeq System was used to sequence the amplified TCR beta libraries as 87-base-pair reads. Per the authors' processing: A later analysis tallied 80 million to 95 million unique TCR beta chains across the 700 or so repertoires, and about 12 million of those chains were shared by two or more donors. A nearest-neighbor algorithm error-corrected the raw reads and collapsed the reads into unique sequences, merging closely related sequences to remove PCR and sequencing errors. CDR3 sequences were aligned to IMGT reference sequences to assign V, D and J gene segments. For a sequence to be retained, a match of at least six nucleotides to both a V gene segment and a J gene segment was required. A rearrangement was called productive if the CDR3 had no stop codons and remained in frame with V and J, and every other rearrangement was called non-productive. Following IMGT convention, CDR3 was defined as the stretch from the second conserved V-encoded cysteine up to the conserved J-encoded phenylalanine. The earlier analysis of some 600 of the donors excluded sequences that lacked an unambiguous match to a single V gene segment. An earlier analysis of about 600 of the donors called V segments functional above 56.7% productive rearrangements and segregating when the between-donor standard deviation exceeded 5%. A statistical classification framework was built for diagnosing cytomegalovirus status from the catalog of TCR beta chain sequences. In a later analysis, TCR nucleotide sequences were compared against IMGT/GENE-DB human TR gene sequences so that V and J genes could be assigned. In a later analysis, CDR3 sequences and most-parsimonious VDJ recombination scenarios were assigned using the TCRdist pipeline. A later analysis defined each TCR beta chain by its CDR3 amino acid sequence plus V-gene family, and excluded reads lacking a unique V-gene family. A later analysis removed several hundred highly shared, low-generation-probability nucleotide sequences to deal with suspected cross-contamination and a sequencing artifact. For each public chain, a later analysis derived a clonal expansion index from normalized ranks of inferred template counts within each repertoire. A later analysis computed generation probabilities with a VDJ recombination model fitted to out-of-frame rearrangements, and checked the results against IGoR. A later analysis scored TCR-TCR, TCR-HLA and TCR-CMV co-occurrence with hypergeometric tests, applying a repertoire-size bias correction to TCR pairs. In a later analysis, false discovery rates were estimated by permuting HLA or CMV assignments 20 times. In a later analysis, co-occurring TCRs were grouped using DBSCAN, with TCRdist sequence similarity added in when clustering inside HLA-allele-positive subsets. Repertoires with fewer than 30,000 or more than 120,000 public chains were left out of co-occurrence clustering, as were four to six repertoires with anomalous nucleotide sharing. The table was pulled from immuneACCESS by TCRdb, which kept in-frame rearrangements only. Such tables lose some clones; where checked, under half of the loss comes from unresolved V genes, and the rest has no known cause. The V and J calls and clone size come from that table; D and trimming were worked out from the DNA. This sample's table has entries for 130,000 to 150,000 clones. Roughly 2.7% of the sample belongs to the ten largest clones.

What the work shows at the level of the full study, not this receptor alone: Correlated functional status among segregating V segments might be attributable to linkage disequilibrium, but an unknown experimental factor could not be ruled out. The authors suggested that the approach could potentially be generalized to other disease states and immunological phenotypes. A further reported finding was that TCR beta sequences accurately predicted the HLA-A and HLA-B alleles for most subjects in the first cohort. Roughly uniform sequencing depth across donors was assumed in presence/absence analyses, although this assumption may not hold. CMV serostatus was the only immune exposure information available for the cohort. At a false discovery rate of 0.05, a later analysis linked under 20,000 TCR beta sequences to specific HLA alleles. Cytomegalovirus status was reported to be diagnosed by the classifier with high specificity and sensitivity in both the original and validation cohorts. Because some donors lacked HLA typing at each locus, the association tests relied only on the typed subset. Broadly in line with IMGT annotations, most TCR beta V segments showed up in productive rearrangements about 87% or about 30% of the time in an earlier analysis of approximately 640 of the donors. The sequencing pipeline was judged likely to have produced a cluster of highly shared sequence variants as a technical artifact. In this cohort, only TCR beta chains were sequenced, and detectable features were limited by the absence of alpha or paired-chain data. According to a later genetic analysis, donors in an Asian-associated ancestry cluster had fewer N-insertions in productive TCRs than the approximately 700-donor mean. A total of 164 TCR beta chains were listed by the study as associated with cytomegalovirus. When HLA alleles, especially DR and DQ, strongly co-occurred, attributing TCR associations to individual alleles was difficult. According to a later analysis, parvovirus B19, influenza, CMV and Epstein-Barr virus appeared linked to several top co-occurrence clusters. Because counts were too low, fewer than 20 rarely observed V segments, including chromosome 9 orphons, were excluded from the earlier analysis of several hundred of the donors. In a later analysis, most CMV-associated TCR beta chains were found to appear HLA-restricted, with HLA associations seemingly driven largely by CMV exposure. A later analysis found that TCR association rates varied across HLA loci, with DRB1 alleles showing the most associated TCRs and HLA-C alleles the fewest. Across donors, most TCR sequences were observed very rarely, whereas some public TCRs were present in many individuals. In vitro tests confirmed that a few of the cytomegalovirus-associated TCR beta chains recognize cytomegalovirus antigens. A later genetic analysis associated a missense DCLRE1C variant with V-gene and J-gene trimming of TCR beta chains, and an independent cohort replicated the association. Compared with equally common non-associated chains, HLA-associated TCR beta chains in a later analysis were more clonally expanded and had lower generation probabilities.

Sequencing was done on a sample of PBMCs. This clonotype was obtained from a man aged 35 to 55 in good health and CMV-seronegative.

The CDR3 has the sequence CASREGARGYTF. The nucleotides read TGTGCCAGCAGAGAGGGGGCGCGAGGCTACACCTTC. The chain was built from TRBV28 and TRBJ1-2; TRBD1 agrees with 7 junctional bases. Trimming leaves V shorter by 6 bases and J shorter by 8 bases, with the junction holding 6 bases beyond the gene matches. The CDR3 has 12 amino acids, counting the end cysteine and phenylalanine. CDR3 DNA is the only sequence kept; it has 36 bases, read in frame from the first base. The germline V gene gives CDR1 as MDHEN and CDR2 as SYDVKM.